The rows below give T cell receptor beta chains drawn from one sample of a study of blood T cell repertoires in COVID-19. Sequencing used immunoSEQ multiplex PCR; TCRdb keeps in-frame clones, though not all of them. Among about 46,000 clones listed, 70% to 90% were seen once. Input material: peripheral blood. The receptors here all came from a human donor in a cohort sampled during active COVID-19. The donor label of this sample is uncertain. Both conserved end residues are part of each CDR3. The D gene is left open where the match is weak. Rows may omit the clone size; those that give it use once, few, many or a size class.

d_call j_call v_call clone_size cdr3_aa cdr3_nt
. TRBJ1-2 TRBV19 . CASSAPGERSYGYTF TGTGCCAGTAGTGCCCCGGGGGAGAGGAGCTATGGCTACACCTTC
. TRBJ1-6 TRBV6-5 few CASSYSGTEPLHF TGTGCCAGCAGTTACTCCGGAACAGAACCCCTCCACTTT
. TRBJ2-5 TRBV19 . CASSPRKGSQETQYF TGTGCCAGTAGTCCCCGAAAGGGGTCCCAAGAGACCCAGTACTTC
. TRBJ1-2 TRBV5-4 . CASALQPSGGYTF TGTGCCAGCGCACTCCAACCCTCAGGCGGCTACACCTTC
TRBD1 TRBJ1-6 TRBV7-2 . CASSLGQGGASPLHF TGTGCCAGCAGCTTAGGGCAGGGGGGCGCTTCACCCCTCCACTTT
TRBD2 TRBJ2-3 TRBV7-2 . CASSFQGLAGGFADTQYF TGTGCCAGCAGCTTTCAGGGACTAGCGGGGGGGTTCGCAGATACGCAGTATTTT
TRBD1 TRBJ2-3 TRBV5-4 once CASSLVGTGGGYTQYF TGTGCCAGCAGCTTGGTCGGGACAGGGGGCGGATATACGCAGTATTTT
. TRBJ1-1 TRBV28 . CASSLYQGRLNTEAFF TGTGCCAGCAGTTTATATCAGGGCCGGTTGAACACTGAAGCTTTCTTT
TRBD1 TRBJ1-2 TRBV10-3 . CATAPWTGEVLDYGYTF TGTGCCACCGCCCCTTGGACAGGGGAGGTTTTGGACTATGGCTACACCTTC
TRBD1 TRBJ1-1 TRBV19 . CASSTGVRTEAFF TGTGCCAGTAGCACAGGGGTTAGGACTGAAGCTTTCTTT
. TRBJ2-1 TRBV28 . CASSHDRGYNEQFF TGTGCCAGCAGCCATGACAGAGGTTACAATGAGCAGTTCTTC
TRBD1 TRBJ1-2 TRBV5-6 . CASSLEVTGARGYTF TGTGCCAGCAGCTTGGAGGTGACAGGGGCTCGAGGCTACACCTTC
TRBD2 TRBJ2-7 TRBV6-1 once CASSVVWAGGRYEQYF TGTGCCAGCAGTGTGGTTTGGGCGGGGGGGCGTTACGAGCAGTACTTC
. TRBJ1-2 TRBV6-1 . CASSDRGSLYGYTF TGTGCCAGCAGTGACAGGGGCTCCCTCTATGGCTACACCTTC
TRBD2 TRBJ2-7 TRBV19 few CASSPTGGLNEQYF TGTGCCAGTAGCCCGACGGGGGGGCTAAACGAGCAGTACTTC
. TRBJ2-4 TRBV12-3/TRBV12-4 . CASSFQGNIQYF TGTGCCAGCAGTTTTCAGGGAAACATTCAGTACTTC
. TRBJ2-1 TRBV7-3 . CASSLSEDEQFF TGTGCCAGCAGCTTAAGTGAGGATGAGCAGTTCTTC
TRBD1 TRBJ2-7 TRBV24-1 . CATSGRDRLGQIYEQYF TGTGCCACCAGTGGCCGGGACAGGTTGGGCCAAATTTACGAGCAGTACTTC
. TRBJ2-3 TRBV30 . CAWSPGVTDTQYF TGTGCCTGGAGCCCCGGGGTCACAGATACGCAGTATTTT
TRBD1 TRBJ2-7 TRBV5-6 . CASSPKKTGGGEQYF TGTGCCAGCAGCCCCAAAAAGACAGGGGGAGGCGAGCAGTACTTC
. TRBJ2-5 TRBV2 . CASRQDTSQETQYF TGTGCCAGCAGACAGGACACCTCCCAAGAGACCCAGTACTTC